Sequencing of this T cell receptor beta chain was carried out in a study of control samples from healthy donors and cancer patients. J was trimmed by 8 bases and V by 3 bases; bases with no gene match: 2. The CDR3 runs 12 residues. The germline CDR1 and CDR2 sequences are KGHSH and LQKENI. Only in-frame clones appear in the TCRdb table, and some are missing; sequencing was by immunoSEQ multiplex PCR. The sample lists more than 85,000 clones, about 80% occurring once. The sample comprised blood. V is TRBV18 and J is TRBJ1-1; 8 nucleotides match TRBD1. This sequence was found in a woman aged 45 to 65 in good health. CDR3 region: CASSPGQGEAFF. The CDR3 DNA is TGTGCCAGCTCACCCGGACAGGGAGAAGCTTTCTTT.